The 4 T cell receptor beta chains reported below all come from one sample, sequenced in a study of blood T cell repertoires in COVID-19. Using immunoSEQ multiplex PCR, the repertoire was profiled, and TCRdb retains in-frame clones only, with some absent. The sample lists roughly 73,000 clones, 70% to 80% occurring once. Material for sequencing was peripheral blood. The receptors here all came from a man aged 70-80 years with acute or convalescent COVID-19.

CDR3 loop: CASSQPGQVDGYTF. The CDR3 DNA is TGTGCCAGCAGCCAACCCGGACAAGTTGATGGCTACACCTTC. The rearrangement uses TRBV3-1 (or the pseudogene TRBV3-2) and TRBJ1-2; perhaps TRBD1 as D (5 bases). Germline-derived CDR1 and CDR2 are LGHDT and YNNKEL (reference sequence). This CDR3 comprises 14 residues. The ends were cut back, 2 bases at V and 6 bases at J, with 13 bases in the middle.

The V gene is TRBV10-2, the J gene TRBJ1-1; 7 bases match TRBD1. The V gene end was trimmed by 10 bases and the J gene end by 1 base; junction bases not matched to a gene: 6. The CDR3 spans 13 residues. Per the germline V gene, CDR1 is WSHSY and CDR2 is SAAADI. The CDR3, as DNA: TGCGCCACCCGGGGACAGCCGAACACTGAAGCTTTCTTT. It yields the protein CATRGQPNTEAFF.

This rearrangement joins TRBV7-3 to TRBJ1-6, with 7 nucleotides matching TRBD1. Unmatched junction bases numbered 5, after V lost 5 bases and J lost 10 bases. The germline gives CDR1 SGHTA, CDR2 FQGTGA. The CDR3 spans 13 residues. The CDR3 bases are TGTGCCAGCAGCAGCCAGGGGGACTCACCCCTCCACTTT. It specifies CASSSQGDSPLHF.

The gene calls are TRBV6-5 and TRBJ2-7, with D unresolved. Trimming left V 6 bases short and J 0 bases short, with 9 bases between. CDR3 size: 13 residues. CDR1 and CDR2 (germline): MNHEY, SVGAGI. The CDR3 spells CASRHLSSYEQYF. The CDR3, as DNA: TGTGCCAGCAGGCACCTGAGCTCCTACGAGCAGTACTTC.